Below, one T cell receptor (beta chain) is given with its context. Assay: immunoSEQ multiplex PCR; the TCRdb copy retains only in-frame clones and omits some. Here the sample spans tens of thousands of clones, roughly 88% being singletons. The unexposed donors gave CD4+ T cells in about 2011-2018, prior to COVID-19. The CDR3 contains 16 residues. Germline CDR1 is LNHDA and CDR2 is SQIVND (reference sequence). The J segment lost 4 bases and the V segment lost 8 bases, leaving 12 bases of the junction unmatched. These data come from a study of CD4 T cells in relation to SARS-CoV-2 and coronaviruses. Material for sequencing was memory CD4+ T cells from PBMCs. This sequence joins TRBV19 and TRBJ2-2; 8 positions match TRBD2. The TCR comes from a human donor in good health. CDR3 nucleotide sequence: TGTGCCAGTGGGGGGGTGAGCGGGAGAGCCACCGGGGAGCTGTTTTTT. Encoded protein: CASGGVSGRATGELFF.